Following are 9 T cell receptor beta chains from one sample sequenced in a study of blood T cell repertoires in COVID-19. Sequencing was performed with immunoSEQ multiplex PCR; in TCRdb, only in-frame clones are kept and a portion is missing. The sample lists about 260,000 clones, about 82% occurring once. Material for sequencing was PBMCs or T cells enriched from blood (not recorded which). These receptors were collected from a woman between 45 and 60 years old who had recovered from COVID-19.

This clone was seen a single time. V usage is TRBV19 and J usage is TRBJ2-1, with a possible D match to TRBD2 (7 bases). The V end was cut by 2 bases, the J end by 5 bases, with 13 bases between. In germline, CDR1 is LNHDA, CDR2 SQIVND (reference sequence). This CDR3 comprises 15 residues. CDR3 amino acids: CASSIYGGANNEQFF. The CDR3 DNA reads TGTGCCAGTAGTATATATGGGGGGGCCAACAATGAGCAGTTCTTC.

The chain links TRBV3-1 (or the pseudogene TRBV3-2) to TRBJ1-6, with TRBD1 identical over 7 bases. V shed 1 base and J 8 bases; nucleotides not matched to a gene: 5. Looked up from germline, CDR1 is LGHDT and CDR2 is YNNKEL (reference sequence). CDR3 length: 15 residues. CDR3 bases: TGTGCCAGCAGCCAAGTCGACAGGGACGATTCACCCCTCCACTTT. Translation gives CASSQVDRDDSPLHF.

The chain uses TRBV7-2 and TRBJ1-3; D might be TRBD1 (5 bases). This CDR3 contains 17 residues. Germline values: CDR1 SGHTA, CDR2 FQGNSA. Trimming cost V 1 base and J 0 bases, with 13 bases left between them. Written as DNA, the CDR3 is TGTGCCAGCAGCTTAGTAACAGGTGCCTACTCTGGAAACACCATATATTTT. Residues: CASSLVTGAYSGNTIYF.

In its sample, this clone was seen once. The chain's CDR3 is CASSRTSGDTGELFF. The CDR3 nucleotides read TGTGCCAGCAGCCGGACTAGCGGGGACACCGGGGAGCTGTTTTTT. J is TRBJ2-2 and V is TRBV6-4; TRBD2 matches at 12 bases. The CDR3 totals 15 residues. The germline CDR1 and CDR2 sequences are MRHNA and SNTAGT. V gave up 6 bases and J gave up 3 bases; unmatched junction bases: 2.

J is TRBJ2-2 and V is TRBV19, with TRBD1 matching over 7 bases. The trim removed 5 bases at V and 1 base at J, leaving 10 bases unmatched. This CDR3 contains 17 residues. CDR1 is LNHDA and CDR2 is SQIVND in the germline V gene (reference sequence). The CDR3 is CASSVRRRQGNTGELFF. The CDR3 region has the DNA TGTGCCAGTAGTGTGAGGAGGAGACAGGGGAACACCGGGGAGCTGTTTTTT.

This clone was found once. The genes are TRBV5-4 and TRBJ1-1; 7 bases agree with TRBD1. Trimming removed 1 base from V and 4 bases from J; junction bases left unmatched: 4. CDR1 is SGHNT, CDR2 YYREEE, per germline (reference sequence). CDR3 size: 14 residues. The CDR3 region has the DNA TGTGCCAGCAGCTTGCAGGGGGTGGGCACTGAAGCTTTCTTT. Its translation is CASSLQGVGTEAFF.

The V gene is TRBV6-6, the J gene TRBJ1-4, with unresolved D. Trimming took off 7 bases at V and 8 bases at J, with 11 bases between the two ends. Germline V lookup: CDR1 MNHNY, CDR2 SVGAGI (reference sequence). This CDR3 spans 12 amino acids. Written as DNA, the CDR3 is TGTGCCAGCACCTACGGAGCGGAAAAACTGTTTTTT. Translating gives CASTYGAEKLFF.

The V gene is TRBV7-6, the J gene TRBJ2-7; the match to TRBD1 covers 7 bases. Germline V gene sequence: CDR1 SGHVS, CDR2 FNYEAQ. J gave up 2 bases and V 1 base, and 2 bases lay outside the gene matches. This CDR3 is 14 amino acids long. This chain's CDR3 is CASSLGQGAYEQYF. The CDR3 DNA is TGTGCCAGCAGCTTAGGCCAGGGGGCCTACGAGCAGTACTTC.

The V call is TRBV3-1 (or the pseudogene TRBV3-2), the J call TRBJ2-7; 8 bases agree with TRBD1. The V gene's germline CDR1 is LGHDT and CDR2 YNNKEL (reference sequence). The junction had 6 bases not matched to a gene; V was cut back by 1 base and J by 1 base. CDR3 length: 16 amino acids. The CDR3 DNA sequence: TGTGCCAGCAGCCAAGTCAGGACAGGGAGTTCCTACGAGCAGTACTTC. This sequence encodes CASSQVRTGSSYEQYF.